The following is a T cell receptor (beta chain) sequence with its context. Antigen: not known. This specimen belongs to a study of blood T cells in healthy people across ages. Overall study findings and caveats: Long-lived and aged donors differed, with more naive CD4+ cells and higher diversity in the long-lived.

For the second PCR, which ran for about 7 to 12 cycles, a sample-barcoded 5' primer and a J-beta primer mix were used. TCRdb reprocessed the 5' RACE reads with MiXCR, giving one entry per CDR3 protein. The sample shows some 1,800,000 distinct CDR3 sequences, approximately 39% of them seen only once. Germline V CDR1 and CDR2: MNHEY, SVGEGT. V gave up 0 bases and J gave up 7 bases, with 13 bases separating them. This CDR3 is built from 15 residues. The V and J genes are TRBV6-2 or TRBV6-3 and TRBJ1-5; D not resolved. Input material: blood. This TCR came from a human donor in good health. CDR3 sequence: CASSYSIGEGQPQHF. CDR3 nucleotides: TGTGCCAGCAGTTACTCGATTGGGGAAGGGCAGCCCCAGCATTTT.